These 7 T cell receptor beta chains were sequenced from one sample in a study of cytomegalovirus exposure and HLA in healthy donors. The primer mix had 60 Vbeta and 13 Jbeta primers. Method: immunoSEQ multiplex PCR; TCRdb's copy keeps in-frame clones and lacks some. The sample shows about 160,000 clones, about four fifths of them seen only once. Material: PBMCs. Receptors originate from a woman in her 30s in good health and CMV-seropositive.

The rearrangement uses TRBV2 and TRBJ1-6; D remains unclear. CDR1 is SNHLY and CDR2 is FYNNEI in the germline V gene. V lost 7 bases, J lost 0 bases, and 13 bases lay in between. This CDR3 is 16 amino acids long. CDR3 DNA sequence: TGTGCCAGCACCTCCGTAATCAGCTCCTATAATTCACCCCTCCACTTT. It yields the protein CASTSVISSYNSPLHF.

The count of this clone is one. The chain uses TRBV7-9 and TRBJ2-7; D not certain. The CDR3 length is 15 residues. CDR1 and CDR2 (germline): SEHNR, FQNEAQ (reference sequence). Trimming took 5 bases from V and 1 from J, leaving 15 bases between them. In DNA form, the CDR3 reads TGTGCCAGCAGCCCGGTTGTCGACAATTCCTACGAGCAGTACTTC. Protein: CASSPVVDNSYEQYF.

The rearrangement links TRBV27 to TRBJ1-1; possibly TRBD1 for D (5 bases). Trimming pared 6 bases from V and 1 base from J, leaving 21 bases between. The CDR3 loop spans 17 amino acids. Germline-derived CDR1 and CDR2 are MNHEY and SMNVEV (reference sequence). The DNA of the CDR3 is TGTGCCAGCAGCAGTTTAATCCAGGGAGGGCAGAACACTGAAGCTTTCTTT. Its translation: CASSSLIQGGQNTEAFF.

This chain uses TRBV10-3 with TRBJ1-1, with TRBD1 as a possible D gene (6 bases). Germline V gene sequence: CDR1 ENHRY, CDR2 SYGVKD. This CDR3 spans 12 amino acids. V lost 7 bases and J 7 bases, leaving 13 bases between the germline ends. The CDR3 protein is CAIKDRPNEAFF. CDR3 sequence (DNA): TGTGCCATCAAGGACAGACCAAATGAAGCTTTCTTT.

V and J are TRBV4-2 and TRBJ1-4; D gene ambiguous. Germline assignment: CDR1 LGHNA and CDR2 YNFKEQ. CDR3 length equals 16 residues. The V end was cut by 0 bases, the J end by 10 bases, with 18 bases between. The CDR3 nucleotides read TGTGCCAGCAGCCAAGATATTCCCCGGGATTTCCCAAAACTGTTTTTT. It translates to CASSQDIPRDFPKLFF.

The J gene is TRBJ2-6, the V gene TRBV7-3; 8 bases fit TRBD1. The J segment lost 0 bases and the V segment lost 5 bases, leaving 6 bases of the junction unmatched. Per the germline V gene, CDR1 is SGHTA and CDR2 is FQGTGA. CDR3 length equals 17 residues. This CDR3 is CASSIGQGSSGANVLTF. The CDR3 DNA sequence: TGTGCCAGCAGCATAGGACAGGGAAGCTCTGGGGCCAACGTCCTGACTTTC. The full variable domain, completed using reference TRBV7-3 and TRBJ2-6, is GAGVSQTPSNKVTEKGKYVELRCDPISGHTALYWYRQSLGQGPEFLIYFQGTGAADDSGLPNDRFFAVRPEGSVSTLKIQRTERGDSAVYLCASSIGQGSSGANVLTFGAGSRLTVL.

The CDR3 DNA follows: TGTGCCAGCGACCGGGGACAGCCCACTGAAGCTTTCTTT. It is translated as CASDRGQPTEAFF. The chain joins TRBV19 to TRBJ1-1; 7 nucleotides align to TRBD1. This CDR3 spans 13 amino acids. Germline CDR1 LNHDA, CDR2 SQIVND (reference sequence). Trimming removed 9 bases from V and 4 bases from J; junction bases left unmatched: 8.